This T cell receptor beta chain was captured by sequencing in a study of Graves' ophthalmopathy and Graves' hyperthyroidism. At the level of the study: Hyperthyroidism was classified as stable if no ophthalmopathy occurred within 18 months of follow-up.

Study-level points and caveats: The model forecast ophthalmopathy progression, reaching 60% to 71% sensitivity and about 72% specificity. Separation of ophthalmopathy from stable hyperthyroidism was achieved by a 13-signature model, at approximately 90% sensitivity and under 82% specificity.

A note on this clonotype: Its antigen is not known.

Patients were diagnosed from clinical symptoms, serum thyroxine, TRAb, thyroid ultrasound and orbital computed tomography. Trimming cost V 4 bases and J 1 base, with 13 bases left between them. The CDR3 is 16 residues long. Per the germline V gene, CDR1 is MGHDK and CDR2 is SYGVNS. Using RNA transcripts, the TCR beta CDR3 regions were amplified. Amplification began with first-round RT-PCR using HTBI primers, then second-round multiplex PCR was performed. A single record per CDR3 protein comes from TCRdb applying MiXCR to the multiplex PCR reads. The sample holds more than 1,000,000 distinct CDR3 sequences, 35% to 40% seen once.

This chain uses TRBV25-1 with TRBJ2-2; D perhaps matches TRBD1 (5 bases). This TCR was sampled from an adult man with Graves' hyperthyroidism. The sample consisted of peripheral blood or thyroid tissue (not recorded which). The CDR3 sequence is CASSARVRGNTGELFF. CDR3 coding DNA: TGTGCCAGCAGTGCTAGAGTTAGGGGGAACACCGGGGAGCTGTTTTTT.